Each of the 22 T cell receptor beta chains below was sequenced from the same sample in a study of T cell responses to AZD1222 COVID-19 vaccine. Here immunoSEQ multiplex PCR was the method, and the copy in TCRdb shows in-frame clones only, minus some. The sample contains fewer than 200,000 clones, about 89% of which appear only once. Sequenced material: peripheral blood, taken on day 0 of AZD1222 vaccination. These receptors came from an adult in good health.

The gene calls are TRBV2 and TRBJ1-1; D gene uncertain. The CDR3 runs 14 residues. Germline V gene data show CDR1 as SNHLY and CDR2 as FYNNEI. Trimming removed 4 bases at V and 10 bases at J, with 19 bases between. The CDR3 bases are TGTGCCAGCAGTGTCGGGGATAATCTCCGGGGAGCTTTCTTT. Its translation is CASSVGDNLRGAFF.

The V and J genes are TRBV11-2 and TRBJ1-1, with D perhaps matching TRBD1 (5 bases). V gave up 1 base and J gave up 3 bases, with 15 bases separating them. The CDR3 is 16 residues long. CDR1 is SGHAT, CDR2 FQNNGV, per germline. CDR3 amino acids: CASSLGIGGAHTEAFF. The CDR3 nucleotides are TGTGCCAGCAGCTTAGGAATAGGAGGGGCCCACACTGAAGCTTTCTTT.

This CDR3 is CASSVGPPGTGNTIYF. The CDR3 bases are TGTGCCAGCAGCGTAGGCCCTCCAGGGACTGGAAACACCATATATTTT. The rearrangement joins TRBV9 to TRBJ1-3, with a possible D match to TRBD1 (5 bases). V lost 0 bases and J 2 bases, leaving 12 bases between the germline ends. CDR3 size: 16 residues. Germline CDR1 SGDLS, CDR2 YYNGEE.

This clone came up once. The rearrangement links TRBV14 to TRBJ2-7; 8 bases line up with TRBD1. The trim removed 6 bases at V and 6 bases at J, leaving 13 bases unmatched. The CDR3 spans 15 residues. From germline, CDR1 is SGHDN and CDR2 FVKESK. The CDR3 protein is CASSSFGTGKSEQYV. For the CDR3, the DNA is TGTGCCAGCAGTTCTTTTGGGACAGGAAAGTCCGAGCAGTACGTC.

The chain joins TRBV28 to TRBJ1-1; D perhaps matches TRBD1 (5 bases). Germline CDR1 MDHEN, CDR2 SYDVKM. Trimming stripped 3 bases from V and 7 bases from J, with 15 bases between. CDR3 length equals 14 residues. The CDR3 is CASSLFHGANEAFF. The CDR3 nucleotides are TGTGCCAGCAGTTTGTTTCACGGGGCTAATGAAGCTTTCTTT.

This clone came up once. This CDR3 is CSADRGGNEQFF. CDR3 DNA: TGCAGCGCGGACAGGGGGGGCAATGAGCAGTTCTTC. The chain joins TRBV29-1 to TRBJ2-1, with 10 positions matching TRBD1. Germline trimming cut 7 bases from V and 6 bases from J; bases unmatched to any gene: 3. The CDR3 sequence is 12 residues long. The germline gives CDR1 SQVTM, CDR2 ANQGSEA.

V gene TRBV7-9 combines with J gene TRBJ1-1, with D possibly being TRBD1 (5 bases). Germline assignment: CDR1 SEHNR and CDR2 FQNEAQ (reference sequence). The CDR3 is 16 amino acids. With 6 bases removed from V and 2 bases from J, the gap between germline ends came to 19 bases. The CDR3 nucleotides read TGTGCCAGCAGTCACACTCCGGGGGTACTAAACACTGAAGCTTTCTTT. Translation gives CASSHTPGVLNTEAFF.

This chain joins TRBV6-5 and TRBJ1-3; D remains ambiguous. CDR1 is MNHEY and CDR2 is SVGAGI in the germline V gene. The CDR3 runs 13 residues. The V and J ends lost 8 bases and 0 bases respectively, with 8 bases between them. CDR3 sequence: CASPQDSGNTIYF. DNA of the CDR3: TGTGCCAGCCCTCAGGACTCTGGAAACACCATATATTTT.

V gene TRBV11-3 combines with J gene TRBJ2-5; D is tentatively TRBD1 or TRBD2 (5 bases each). The germline gives CDR1 SGHNT, CDR2 YENEEA. The CDR3 has 13 amino acids. Trimming stripped 4 bases from V and 5 bases from J, with 11 bases between. CDR3 in amino acids: CASSYGAAETQYF. In DNA, the CDR3 is TGTGCCAGCAGCTACGGGGCCGCGGAGACCCAGTACTTC.

The gene calls are TRBV11-2 and TRBJ1-1; a weak D match, TRBD1 (5 bases). Trimming cost V 5 bases and J 7 bases, with 17 bases left between them. Germline CDR1 SGHAT, CDR2 FQNNGV. The CDR3 is made up of 14 amino acids. The CDR3 reads CASSPQRETVEAFF. DNA for the CDR3: TGTGCCAGCAGCCCACAGAGGGAGACAGTTGAAGCTTTCTTT. Full variable domain (missing parts from reference TRBV11-2 and TRBJ1-1): EAGVAQSPRYKIIEKRQSVAFWCNPISGHATLYWYQQILGQGPKLLIQFQNNGVVDDSQLPKDRFSAERLKGVDSTLKIQPAKLEDSAVYLCASSPQRETVEAFFGQGTRLTVV.

This clone was seen a single time. The genes are TRBV28 and TRBJ1-5; D unresolved. Germline CDR1 reads MDHEN; CDR2 reads SYDVKM. The V gene lost 2 bases and the J gene lost 1 base, with 9 bases spanning the gap. The CDR3 covers 15 residues. The CDR3 sequence: CASSLLSASNQPQHF. CDR3 coding DNA: TGTGCCAGCAGTTTACTTTCAGCGAGCAATCAGCCCCAGCATTTT. Drawing the rest from reference TRBV28 and TRBJ1-5, the complete variable domain is DVKVTQSSRYLVKRTGEKVFLECVQDMDHENMFWYRQDPGLGLRLIYFSYDVKMKEKGDIPEGYSVSREKKERFSLILESASTNQTSMYLCASSLLSASNQPQHFGDGTRLSIL.

The rearrangement links TRBV7-6 to TRBJ2-1, with 10 bases identical to TRBD2. Germline V CDR1 and CDR2: SGHVS, FNYEAQ. The CDR3 is made up of 14 amino acids. V lost 5 bases to trimming and J lost 10 bases; unmatched junction nucleotides: 8. In nucleotides, the CDR3 is TGTGCCAGCAGCATCAGCGGGGGGGCGAACGAGCAGTTCTTC. Protein sequence: CASSISGGANEQFF.

The V and J genes are TRBV6-1 and TRBJ1-5; the D gene is possibly TRBD1 (5 bases). Deletions cut 2 bases from V and 0 bases from J, with 20 bases between. The CDR3 has 19 amino acids. The germline V gene has CDR1 MNHNS and CDR2 SASEGT. CDR3 DNA: TGTGCCAGCAGTGAATTGACCGGGACCCCCCAGGATAGCAATCAGCCCCAGCATTTT. This sequence encodes CASSELTGTPQDSNQPQHF.

The J gene is TRBJ1-3, the V gene TRBV9; a weak D match, TRBD1 (5 bases). The V gene's germline CDR1 is SGDLS and CDR2 YYNGEE. With 0 bases removed from V and 0 bases from J, the gap between germline ends came to 10 bases. CDR3 size: 16 residues. The CDR3 coding sequence is TGTGCCAGCAGCGTAGTCGGGGCAGGCTCTGGAAACACCATATATTTT. Translated: CASSVVGAGSGNTIYF. Full variable domain (rest looked up from reference TRBV9 and TRBJ1-3): DSGVTQTPKHLITATGQRVTLRCSPRSGDLSVYWYQQSLDQGLQFLIQYYNGEERAKGNILERFSAQQFPDLHSELNLSSLELGDSALYFCASSVVGAGSGNTIYFGEGSWLTVV.

This clone was seen only once. The chain uses TRBV4-1 and TRBJ2-3; 7 nucleotides agree with TRBD2. V lost 3 bases, J lost 2 bases, and 8 bases stayed unmatched. The CDR3 is 16 amino acids. The germline V gene encodes CDR1 MGHRA and CDR2 YSYEKL. CDR3 sequence: CASSQGGTYLTDTQYF. For the CDR3, the DNA is TGCGCCAGCAGCCAGGGGGGGACTTACCTCACAGATACGCAGTATTTT.

This chain joins TRBV9 and TRBJ2-2; TRBD1 aligns across 7 bases. The CDR3 totals 16 residues. Germline CDR1 reads SGDLS; CDR2 reads YYNGEE. V was clipped by 3 bases and J by 0 bases; unmatched bases: 5. CDR3 loop: CASSGRQGPNTGELFF. In DNA form, the CDR3 reads TGTGCCAGCAGCGGCAGACAGGGTCCGAACACCGGGGAGCTGTTTTTT.

V usage is TRBV11-2 and J usage is TRBJ2-1; 10 positions agree with TRBD2. This CDR3 region has 13 residues. V was pared by 5 bases and J by 12 bases, with 7 bases of the junction left unmatched. Looked up from germline, CDR1 is SGHAT and CDR2 is FQNNGV. The DNA of the CDR3 is TGTGCCAGCAGCCCTAGCGGGAGAAGTGGGCAGTTCTTC. The encoded protein is CASSPSGRSGQFF. Full variable domain (remainder filled in from reference TRBV11-2 and TRBJ2-1): EAGVAQSPRYKIIEKRQSVAFWCNPISGHATLYWYQQILGQGPKLLIQFQNNGVVDDSQLPKDRFSAERLKGVDSTLKIQPAKLEDSAVYLCASSPSGRSGQFFGPGTRLTVL.

V is TRBV5-5 and J is TRBJ1-6; D perhaps matches TRBD1 (5 bases). The CDR3 spans 14 residues. CDR1 and CDR2 (germline): SGHKS, YYEKEE (reference sequence). The V end was cut by 1 base, the J end by 10 bases, with 12 bases between. The CDR3 coding sequence is TGTGCCAGCAGCTTGAACGGGGGAGGCTCACCCCTCCACTTT. This gives the protein CASSLNGGGSPLHF.

The chain combines TRBV12-3 or TRBV12-4 with TRBJ1-2; possible D gene TRBD1, 6 bases. This CDR3 spans 12 amino acids. V was pared by 3 bases and J by 7 bases, with 9 bases between. The CDR3 DNA reads as TGTGCCAGCAGTTTCGGGGGCTTTGGCTACACCTTC. Translated: CASSFGGFGYTF.

CDR3 coding DNA: TGCGCCAGCAGCCAAGAGGCGGGAGGATCCGGGGAGCTGTTTTTT. Amino acids: CASSQEAGGSGELFF. The genes are TRBV4-1 and TRBJ2-2, with TRBD2 identical over 8 bases. From germline, CDR1 is MGHRA and CDR2 YSYEKL. Trimming took 0 bases from V and 6 from J; bases not matched to a gene: 3. There are 15 residues in the CDR3.

The chain combines TRBV11-1 with TRBJ2-3; tentatively, D is TRBD2 (5 bases). Germline V CDR1 and CDR2: SGHAT, FQDESV (reference sequence). Trimming pared 6 bases from V and 4 bases from J, leaving 14 bases between. This CDR3 comprises 14 residues. CDR3 in amino acids: CASRLRAESDTQYF. Written as DNA, the CDR3 is TGTGCCAGCAGATTGCGAGCGGAGTCAGATACGCAGTATTTT.

V and J are TRBV20-1 and TRBJ2-7; D may be TRBD2 (6 bases). V was trimmed by 3 bases and J by 3 bases, leaving 15 bases between them. CDR3 size: 14 residues. Germline-derived CDR1 and CDR2 are DFQATT and SNEGSKA (reference sequence). CDR3 amino acids: CSASSSGPFYEQYF. CDR3 in DNA: TGCAGTGCTAGTTCCAGCGGGCCTTTCTACGAGCAGTACTTC.